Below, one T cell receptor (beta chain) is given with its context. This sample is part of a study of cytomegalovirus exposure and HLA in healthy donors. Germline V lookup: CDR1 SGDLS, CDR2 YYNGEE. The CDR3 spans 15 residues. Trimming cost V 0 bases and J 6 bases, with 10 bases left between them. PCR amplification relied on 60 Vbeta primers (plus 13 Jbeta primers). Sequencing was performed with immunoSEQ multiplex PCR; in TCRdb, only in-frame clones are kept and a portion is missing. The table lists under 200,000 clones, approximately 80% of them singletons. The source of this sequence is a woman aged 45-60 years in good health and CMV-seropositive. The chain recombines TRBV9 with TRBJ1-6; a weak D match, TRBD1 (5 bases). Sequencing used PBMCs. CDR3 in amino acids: CASSVASGINSPLHF. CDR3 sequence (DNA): TGTGCCAGCAGCGTAGCTTCAGGGATTAATTCACCCCTCCACTTT. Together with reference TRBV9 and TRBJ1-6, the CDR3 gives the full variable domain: DSGVTQTPKHLITATGQRVTLRCSPRSGDLSVYWYQQSLDQGLQFLIQYYNGEERAKGNILERFSAQQFPDLHSELNLSSLELGDSALYFCASSVASGINSPLHFGNGTRLTVT.